One sample yielded the 15 T cell receptor beta chains listed below, sequenced in a study of shared clonotypes between healthy human individuals. Sequencing used immunoSEQ multiplex PCR; TCRdb keeps in-frame clones, though not all of them. The sample has hundreds of thousands of clones; roughly 80% are singletons. The specimen sequenced was PBMCs. These receptors were collected from a woman aged 40 to 55 in good health. Some clones in this sample may be carry-over from other donors' samples.

The chain employs TRBV25-1 and TRBJ1-1, with 8 bases aligning to TRBD1. CDR3 length: 18 amino acids. V trimming: 6 bases; J trimming: 1 base; junction bases outside the gene matches: 16. Germline loops: CDR1 MGHDK, CDR2 SYGVNS. In DNA form, the CDR3 reads TGTGCCAGCAGGCCCTCCTACACCCGGACAGGGACGAACACTGAAGCTTTCTTT. Translation gives CASRPSYTRTGTNTEAFF.

This sequence joins TRBV5-4 and TRBJ2-1, with 14 bases that match TRBD2. The ends lost 4 bases at V and 5 bases at J; junction bases unmatched: 2. CDR1 and CDR2 (germline): SGHNT, YYREEE (reference sequence). This CDR3 spans 15 amino acids. Written as DNA, the CDR3 is TGTGCCAGCAGCCAGGGACTAGCGGGAGACAATGAGCAGTTCTTC. Its translation: CASSQGLAGDNEQFF.

A remark on this clone: A far larger clone differs by one base, so this is likely a read error. V is TRBV28 and J is TRBJ1-5; no clear D. The length of the CDR3 is 16 residues. Trimming removed 6 bases at V and 2 bases at J, with 17 bases between. Germline V gives CDR1 MDHEN, CDR2 SYDVKM. The CDR3 bases are TGTGCCAGCAGCACAAACGCCGCCTTTGGCAATCAGCCCCAGCATTTT. This translates into CASSTNAAFGNQPQHF. Together with reference TRBV28 and TRBJ1-5, the CDR3 gives the full variable domain: DVKVTQSSRYLVKRTGEKVFLECVQDMDHENMFWYRQDPGLGLRLIYFSYDVKMKEKGDIPEGYSVSREKKERFSLILESASTNQTSMYLCASSTNAAFGNQPQHFGDGTRLSIL.

This clone was detected once. The chain combines TRBV29-1 with TRBJ1-3; 7 bases line up with TRBD1. From germline, CDR1 is SQVTM and CDR2 ANQGSEA. The CDR3 runs 14 residues. Unmatched junction bases numbered 3, after V lost 4 bases and J lost 0 bases. The CDR3, as DNA: TGCAGCGTTGGGGGACAGCTCTCTGGAAACACCATATATTTT. Encoded protein: CSVGGQLSGNTIYF.

This clone was found once. CDR3 amino acids: CASSQGHTEAFF. As DNA, the CDR3 is TGTGCCAGCAGCCAAGGACACACTGAAGCTTTCTTT. This chain uses TRBV14 with TRBJ1-1; D not certain. Germline values: CDR1 SGHDN, CDR2 FVKESK. The CDR3 consists of 12 residues. Trimming removed 1 base from V and 3 bases from J, with 3 bases in between.

The V gene is TRBV29-1, the J gene TRBJ1-1; D remains unclear. Germline lookup yields CDR1 SQVTM and CDR2 ANQGSEA. The V end was cut by 4 bases, the J end by 0 bases, with 9 bases between. CDR3 size: 13 residues. For the CDR3, the DNA is TGCAGCGTTGGAGCTCGATTGAACACTGAAGCTTTCTTT. This sequence encodes CSVGARLNTEAFF. Filled out from reference TRBV29-1 and TRBJ1-1, the complete variable domain reads SAVISQKPSRDICQRGTSLTIQCQVDSQVTMMFWYRQQPGQSLTLIATANQGSEATYESGFVIDKFPISRPNLTFSTLTVSNMSPEDSSIYLCSVGARLNTEAFFGQGTRLTVV.

The chain employs TRBV5-6 and TRBJ2-7; 12 bases map to TRBD1. The CDR3 sequence is 16 residues long. The germline gives CDR1 SGHDT, CDR2 YYEEEE. V lost 2 bases, J lost 4 bases, and 7 bases stayed unmatched. CDR3 sequence: CASSFGTGGLFYEQYF. The CDR3 nucleotides are TGTGCCAGCAGCTTTGGGACAGGGGGCTTGTTTTACGAGCAGTACTTC.

This clone was found once. This chain links TRBV7-6 with TRBJ2-1; possible D gene TRBD2, 5 bases. The CDR3 runs to 15 residues. Germline V CDR1 and CDR2: SGHVS, FNYEAQ. Trimming pared 2 bases from V and 9 bases from J, leaving 17 bases between. Here the CDR3 reads CASSLYSGTTGEQFF. CDR3 nucleotides: TGTGCCAGCAGCTTATATTCGGGAACCACGGGTGAGCAGTTCTTC. The variable domain in full, with the rest retrieved from reference TRBV7-6 and TRBJ2-1, is GAGVSQSPRYKVTKRGQDVALRCDPISGHVSLYWYRQALGQGPEFLTYFNYEAQQDKSGLPNDRFSAERPEGSISTLTIQRTEQRDSAMYRCASSLYSGTTGEQFFGPGTRLTVL.

This chain uses TRBV6-6 with TRBJ1-1; 8 bases match TRBD1. After removal of 8 bases from V and 4 bases from J, the junction contained 0 bases not matched to a gene. The CDR3 totals 11 residues. Germline V lookup: CDR1 MNHNY, CDR2 SVGAGI (reference sequence). In DNA form, the CDR3 reads TGTGCCAGCGGACAGGGCACTGAAGCTTTCTTT. Translated: CASGQGTEAFF.

This chain uses TRBV7-9 with TRBJ2-5; D possibly uses TRBD1 or TRBD2 (6 bases each). Trimming stripped 5 bases from V and 5 bases from J, with 15 bases between. Germline values: CDR1 SEHNR, CDR2 FQNEAQ (reference sequence). The CDR3 is made up of 14 amino acids. The DNA of the CDR3 is TGTGCCAGCAGCCCACAGGGAGGTAGGGAGACCCAGTACTTC. It specifies CASSPQGGRETQYF.

J is TRBJ2-3 and V is TRBV5-4; no reliable D call. Trimming removed 0 bases from V and 2 bases from J, with 10 bases in between. In germline, CDR1 is SGHNT, CDR2 YYREEE (reference sequence). This CDR3 has 15 residues. CDR3 sequence (DNA): TGTGCCAGCAGCTTGGGGAGTCAGCTCACAGATACGCAGTATTTT. The encoded protein is CASSLGSQLTDTQYF.

This clone has just one count. The chain employs TRBV27 and TRBJ1-1; possibly TRBD1 for D (6 bases). The CDR3 contains 13 residues. V dropped 4 bases and J dropped 8 bases, with 14 bases sitting between them. Germline V lookup: CDR1 MNHEY, CDR2 SMNVEV (reference sequence). The CDR3 nucleotides are TGTGCCAGCAGTTGGGACAACAGGGCAGAAGCTTTCTTT. Translating gives CASSWDNRAEAFF.

The chain uses TRBV19 and TRBJ2-6; no clear D gene. CDR3 size: 18 residues. CDR1 and CDR2 (germline): LNHDA, SQIVND (reference sequence). With 1 base removed from V and 0 bases from J, the gap between germline ends came to 13 bases. The DNA for the CDR3 is TGTGCCAGTAGTATAGTGGGCTTAGCCTACTCTGGGGCCAACGTCCTGACTTTC. Its protein is CASSIVGLAYSGANVLTF.

The chain has TRBV15 and TRBJ2-3; TRBD1 matches at 8 bases. Germline-derived CDR1 and CDR2 are LNHNV and YYDKDF (reference sequence). V gave up 4 bases and J gave up 1 base; unmatched junction bases: 7. This CDR3 has 16 amino acids. The CDR3 is CATSTRQGQGTDTQYF. The CDR3 DNA sequence: TGTGCCACCAGCACCCGACAGGGGCAAGGCACAGATACGCAGTATTTT.

This clone turned up a few times. Given a much more abundant clone one base away, this may be a read error. Other DNA sequences in the sample encode the same CDR3. The chain couples TRBV30 to TRBJ1-1; no reliable D call. Germline values: CDR1 GTSNPN, CDR2 SVGIG (reference sequence). The CDR3 is 17 residues long. The CDR3 coding sequence is TGTGCCTGGAGCGCCAGTCTTACCTCAACCTTGGGCACTGAAGCCTTCTTT. It yields the protein CAWSASLTSTLGTEAFF.